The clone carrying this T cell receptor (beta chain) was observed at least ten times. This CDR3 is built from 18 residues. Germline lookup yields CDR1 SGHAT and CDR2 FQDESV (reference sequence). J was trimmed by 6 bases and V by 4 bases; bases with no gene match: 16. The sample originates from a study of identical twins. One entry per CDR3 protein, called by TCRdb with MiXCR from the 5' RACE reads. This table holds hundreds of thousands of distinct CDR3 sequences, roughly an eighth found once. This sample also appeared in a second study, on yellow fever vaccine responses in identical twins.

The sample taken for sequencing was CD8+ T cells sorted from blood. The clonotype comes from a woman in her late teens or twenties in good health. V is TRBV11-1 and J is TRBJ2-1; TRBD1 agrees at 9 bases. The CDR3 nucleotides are TGTGCCAGCAGCTCCCAGCACAGGGGGCGCAAAGAGGGCAATGAGCAGTTCTTC. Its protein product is CASSSQHRGRKEGNEQFF.